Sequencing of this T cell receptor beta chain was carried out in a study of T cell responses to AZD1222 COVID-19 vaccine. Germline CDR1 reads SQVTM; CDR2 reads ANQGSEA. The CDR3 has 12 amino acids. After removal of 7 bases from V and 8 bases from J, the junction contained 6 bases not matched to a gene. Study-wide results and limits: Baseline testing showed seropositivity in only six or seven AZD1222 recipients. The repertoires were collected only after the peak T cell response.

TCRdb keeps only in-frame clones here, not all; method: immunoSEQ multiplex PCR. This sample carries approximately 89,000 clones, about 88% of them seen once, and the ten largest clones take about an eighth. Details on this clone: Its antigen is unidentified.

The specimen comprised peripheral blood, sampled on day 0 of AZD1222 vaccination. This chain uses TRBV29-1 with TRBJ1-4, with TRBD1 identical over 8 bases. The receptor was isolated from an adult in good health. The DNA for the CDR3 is TGCAGCGGTGGACAGGGTCGGGAAAAACTGTTTTTT. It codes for CSGGQGREKLFF.